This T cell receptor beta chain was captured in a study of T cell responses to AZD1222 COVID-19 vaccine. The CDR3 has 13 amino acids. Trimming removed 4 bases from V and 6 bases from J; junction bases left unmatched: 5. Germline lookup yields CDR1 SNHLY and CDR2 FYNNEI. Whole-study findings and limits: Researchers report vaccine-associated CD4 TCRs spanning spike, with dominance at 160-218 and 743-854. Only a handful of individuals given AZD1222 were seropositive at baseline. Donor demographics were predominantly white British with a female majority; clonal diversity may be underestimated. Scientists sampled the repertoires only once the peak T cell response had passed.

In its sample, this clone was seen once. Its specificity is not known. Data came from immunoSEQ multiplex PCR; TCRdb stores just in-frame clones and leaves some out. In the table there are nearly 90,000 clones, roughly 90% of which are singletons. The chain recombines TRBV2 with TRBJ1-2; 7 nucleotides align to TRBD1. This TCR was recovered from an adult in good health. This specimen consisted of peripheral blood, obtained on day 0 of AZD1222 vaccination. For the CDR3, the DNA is TGTGCCAGCAGTGCGAGGGGGCAGGATGGCTACACCTTC. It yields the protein CASSARGQDGYTF.